The source of this T cell receptor beta chain is a study of regulatory T cells in long-lasting Graves disease (dated by TCRdb to the early 2020s). As for the study more broadly: Patients with newly diagnosed Graves' disease had been on antithyroid drugs for under 3 months. The study was conducted in China and was registered as a clinical trial. This study used TCR sequencing and RNA sequencing of peripheral blood to compare persistent Graves' disease patients against newly diagnosed Graves' disease patients. A total of around 35 samples underwent TCR sequencing: around 13 from persistent and roughly 20 from newly diagnosed Graves' disease patients.

Sample time point, as interpreted from the label and publication: newly diagnosed GD, antithyroid drugs for less than 3 months. For both TCR sequencing and RNA sequencing, RNA was extracted from PBMCs in TRIzol. The diagnosis of Graves' disease was made according to American Thyroid Association guidelines. Patients were recruited from an endocrinology department in Xi'an, China. From each patient, about 8.9 milliliters of peripheral blood was collected into an EDTA anticoagulant tube. PBMCs were isolated by Ficoll Paque Plus density gradient separation without further T cell sorting. An Agilent 2100 Bioanalyzer and agarose gel were used to check RNA quality, and a NanoDrop 2000 was used to measure RNA concentration. Spanning cysteine to phenylalanine, the CDR3 consists of 14 amino acids. Kept here is only the CDR3 DNA, which spans 42 bases and is read in frame from base 1. Trimming takes 6 bases from V and 2 bases from J, and the germline ends sit 10 bases apart.

The table lists this clonotype with many counts. Its target antigen remains unknown. Base qualities are not provided; no much larger clone lies one nucleotide away. The library was obtained by multiplex PCR. For sequencing, an Illumina HiSeq 4000 was employed. To build TCR beta libraries, CDR3 regions were amplified by Arm-PCR using iRepertoire HTBI primers. Gel purification was performed on PCR products prior to sequencing. In the paper's pipeline: Across samples, some 62 TRBV and over 11 TRBJ segments were identified and used for gene usage analysis of CDR3 amino acid clonotypes. COPE and FqMerger were used to merge the filtered high-quality paired reads into contigs. BLAST was used to align contigs to the IMGT TRBV, TRBD and TRBJ reference genes, and CDR3 was defined following IMGT. Clonotypes above 0.1% frequency were classified as highly expanded clones. Shannon entropy served as the measure of repertoire diversity, while the Gini coefficient captured V-J evenness. Public clonotypes were defined as clonotypes shared by more than one individual. TCRdb trimmed public reads at Q25 via fastp, called clones via MiXCR and kept in-frame beta chains. Rows with a matching CDR3 protein are joined into one entry that keeps the most common DNA and genes. TCRdb's processing, not the authors', yielded these V and J calls. For this sample the table gives some 500,000 distinct CDR3 sequences, of which roughly 16% were detected only once. Approximately 25% of the sample comes from the top ten.

General findings and caveats noted by the study authors: Only peripheral blood was studied, because thyroid tissue, the primary lesion, was inaccessible. Compared with newly diagnosed patients, patients with persistent Graves' disease had lower TCR Shannon entropy and fewer highly expanded clones, which suggests clonal expansion. Patients with persistent disease shared more public clonotypes (approximately 2,500) than newly diagnosed patients did (approximately 970). Persistent disease showed preferential use of TRBV28, TRBJ1-2 and TRBJ2-5, whereas newly diagnosed disease favored TRBV20-1 and TRBJ2-1. As a limitation, the authors acknowledged that the small sample size may reduce accuracy. Sequencing and analysis were limited to the TCR beta chain.

This same sample was also taken into another study, of T cells in Graves' hyperthyroidism and ophthalmopathy. In that second paper, the authors write: Stable Graves' hyperthyroidism was defined as no progression to ophthalmopathy during 18 months of follow-up. Hyperthyroidism patients were newly diagnosed, had a disease duration of under 2 months, and were aged 18 to 65 years. Exclusion was applied to patients with uncontrolled infections, other autoimmune diseases, pregnancy or lactation. Diagnoses were based on clinical symptoms, serum thyroxine and TRAb, thyroid ultrasound and orbital computed tomography. For the first round of RT-PCR on the TCR CDR3, the HTBI primer set was used together with the Qiagen OneStep RT-PCR kit. Most expanded thyroid clonotypes (frequency above 0.001) were also detected in blood, a finding suggesting that blood repertoires may reflect thyroid immune responses. A model built on a 13 V-J signature distinguished ophthalmopathy from stable hyperthyroidism, reaching approximately 89% sensitivity and about 81% specificity in cross-validation and 80%/75% in testing. In validation, the model predicted progression to ophthalmopathy with over 65% sensitivity and approximately 72% specificity, a median of about 6 months before onset. TCR V-J signatures able to tell the groups apart were searched for in a discovery cohort of around 95 patients, of whom more than 40 had Graves' ophthalmopathy and roughly 57 had stable Graves' hyperthyroidism. Prospective prediction of ophthalmopathy was tested in an independent validation cohort of under 20 hyperthyroidism patients and around 16 patients who later progressed to ophthalmopathy. For training and testing, the 80 to 100 patients in the discovery cohort were randomly divided in a 7:3 ratio. In more than 5 Graves' hyperthyroidism patients, the study also compared T-cell repertoires from thyroid tissue with T-cell repertoires from blood. After blood sampling, hyperthyroidism patients were treated with methimazole at a starting dose of 30 mg daily, and ophthalmopathy patients were treated with high-dose intravenous methylprednisolone. The libraries were constructed in a second round of multiplex PCR and then size-selected and purified. Paired-end sequencing of the libraries was performed with 100 bp reads on an Illumina HiSeq2000. SOAPnuke was used to process the raw data, throwing out any read that contained adapters or uncalled bases, had a mean Phred below 15, or lacked an exact constant-primer or identifier match. High-quality paired reads were merged using COPE v1.2.5, and each unique nucleotide sequence was defined as a clonotype. Clonotypes were aligned to IMGT TRBV, TRBD and TRBJ reference segments using MiTCR v1.1. The analysis was restricted to V-J combinations with a frequency above 0.0001, which together covered 99% to 99.2% of the repertoires. The TCS score was defined as F50 (clonal expansion) divided by E x V (chaos), with BLOSUM62-based TCRdist calculated between CDR3 peptides within each V-J. Welch's t-statistics and random forest reduced roughly 530 V-J features to roughly 13, which were used in a naive Bayes classifier (R e1071). Sample size was not statistically predetermined, and investigators were not blinded to group allocation. According to the paper, TCR Vbeta CDR3 sequencing was carried out on more than 120 peripheral blood samples, which came from fewer than 50 ophthalmopathy, approximately 78 hyperthyroidism and approximately 17 progressor patients.

Sample: peripheral blood mononuclear cells (PBMCs), taken at new diagnosis, from a patient treated with antithyroid drugs. The sequence was collected from a woman aged 40-65 years with Graves disease. Donor details come from another sample of the same person, matched by shared clones. The chain was built from TRBV12-3 or TRBV12-4 and TRBJ2-2, with the identity of the D gene unclear. The DNA sequence follows: TGTGCCAGCAGCCGCAGTTATAACACCGGGGAGCTGTTTTTT. It translates to CASSRSYNTGELFF.